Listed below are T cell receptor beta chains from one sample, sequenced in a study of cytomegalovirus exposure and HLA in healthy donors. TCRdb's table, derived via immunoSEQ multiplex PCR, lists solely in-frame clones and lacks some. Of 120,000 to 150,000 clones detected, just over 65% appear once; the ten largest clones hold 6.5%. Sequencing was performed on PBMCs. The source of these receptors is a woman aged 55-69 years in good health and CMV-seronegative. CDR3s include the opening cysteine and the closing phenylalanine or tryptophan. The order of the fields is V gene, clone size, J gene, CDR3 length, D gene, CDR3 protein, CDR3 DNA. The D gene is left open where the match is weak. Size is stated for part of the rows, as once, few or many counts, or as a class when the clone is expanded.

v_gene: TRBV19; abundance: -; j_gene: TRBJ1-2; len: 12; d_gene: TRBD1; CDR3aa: CASSPGQAGYTF; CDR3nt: TGTGCCAGTAGTCCTGGACAGGCTGGCTACACCTTC
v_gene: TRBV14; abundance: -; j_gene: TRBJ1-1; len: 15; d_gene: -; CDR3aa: CASSQRTVWNTEAFF; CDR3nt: TGTGCCAGCAGCCAAAGGACAGTATGGAACACTGAAGCTTTCTTT
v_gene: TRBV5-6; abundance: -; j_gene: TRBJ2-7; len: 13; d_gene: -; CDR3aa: CASMRQDSYEQYF; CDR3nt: TGTGCCAGCATGCGACAGGACTCCTACGAGCAGTACTTC
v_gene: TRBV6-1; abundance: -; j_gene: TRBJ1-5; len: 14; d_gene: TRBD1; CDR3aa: CASSEGTGSQPQHF; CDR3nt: TGTGCCAGCAGTGAAGGGACAGGGTCTCAGCCCCAGCATTTT
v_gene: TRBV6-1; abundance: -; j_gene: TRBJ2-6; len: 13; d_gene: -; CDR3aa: CASRPVGANVLTF; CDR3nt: TGTGCCAGCAGGCCGGTGGGGGCCAACGTCCTGACTTTC
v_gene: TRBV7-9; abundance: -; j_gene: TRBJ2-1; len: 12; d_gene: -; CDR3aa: CASSLSRNEQFF; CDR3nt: TGTGCCAGCAGCTTATCCCGCAATGAGCAGTTCTTC
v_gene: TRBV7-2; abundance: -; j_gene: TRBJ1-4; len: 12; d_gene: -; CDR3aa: CASGQSNEKLFF; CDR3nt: TGTGCCAGCGGCCAGTCTAATGAAAAACTGTTTTTT
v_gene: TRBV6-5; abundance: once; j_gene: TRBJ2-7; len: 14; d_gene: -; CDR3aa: CASKEGGARGEQYF; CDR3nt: TGTGCCAGCAAGGAGGGGGGGGCGCGGGGCGAGCAGTACTTC
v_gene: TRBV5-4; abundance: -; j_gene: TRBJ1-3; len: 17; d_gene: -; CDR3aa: CASSLASGRGSGNTIYF; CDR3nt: TGTGCCAGCAGCTTGGCCTCCGGCAGGGGCTCTGGAAACACCATATATTTT
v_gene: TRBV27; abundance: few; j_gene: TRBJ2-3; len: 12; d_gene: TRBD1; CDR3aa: CASRGTGIRQYF; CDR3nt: TGTGCCAGCAGGGGGACAGGCATACGACAGTATTTT
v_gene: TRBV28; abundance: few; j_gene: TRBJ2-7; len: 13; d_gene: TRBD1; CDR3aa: CASRDRVSYEQYF; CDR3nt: TGTGCCAGCAGGGACAGGGTATCCTACGAGCAGTACTTC
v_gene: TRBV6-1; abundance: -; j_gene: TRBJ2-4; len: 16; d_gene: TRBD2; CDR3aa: CASSEYGGAAKNIQYF; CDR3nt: TGTGCCAGCAGTGAATACGGGGGGGCGGCCAAAAACATTCAGTACTTC
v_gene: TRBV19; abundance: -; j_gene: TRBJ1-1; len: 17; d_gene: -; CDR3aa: CASSPGTGGLMNTEAFF; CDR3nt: TGTGCCAGTAGCCCAGGTACGGGAGGTCTAATGAACACTGAAGCTTTCTTT
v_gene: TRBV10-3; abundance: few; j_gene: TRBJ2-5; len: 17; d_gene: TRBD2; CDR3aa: CAISESLAGGNQETQYF; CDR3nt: TGTGCCATCAGTGAGTCTTTGGCGGGAGGGAACCAAGAGACCCAGTACTTC
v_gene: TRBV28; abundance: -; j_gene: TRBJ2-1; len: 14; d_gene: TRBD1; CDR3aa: CASSLGTAYNEQFF; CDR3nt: TGTGCCAGCAGTTTAGGGACAGCCTACAATGAGCAGTTCTTC
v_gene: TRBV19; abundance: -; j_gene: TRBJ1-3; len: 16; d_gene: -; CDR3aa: CASSGPRTRSGNTIYF; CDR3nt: TGTGCCAGTAGTGGGCCCAGGACACGCTCTGGAAACACCATATATTTT
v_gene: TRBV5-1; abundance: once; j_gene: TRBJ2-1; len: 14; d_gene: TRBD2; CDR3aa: CASSDIAGANEQFF; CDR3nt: TGCGCCAGCAGCGATATAGCGGGGGCCAATGAGCAGTTCTTC
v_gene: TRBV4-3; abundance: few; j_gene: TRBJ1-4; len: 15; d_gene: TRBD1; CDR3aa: CASSSGQGVGEKLFF; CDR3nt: TGCGCCAGCAGCTCCGGACAGGGGGTCGGTGAAAAACTGTTTTTT
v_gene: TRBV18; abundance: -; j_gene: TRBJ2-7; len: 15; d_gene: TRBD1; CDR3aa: CASSPKDRSSYEQYF; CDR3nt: TGTGCCAGCTCACCAAAGGACAGGTCCTCCTACGAGCAGTACTTC
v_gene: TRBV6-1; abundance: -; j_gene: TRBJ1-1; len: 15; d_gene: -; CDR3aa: CASSTLGGGGTEAFF; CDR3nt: TGTGCCAGCAGTACCCTGGGAGGGGGAGGCACTGAAGCTTTCTTT
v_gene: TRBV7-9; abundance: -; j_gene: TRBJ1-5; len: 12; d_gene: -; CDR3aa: CSSSLVGSAQHF; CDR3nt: TGTTCCAGCAGCTTAGTGGGGAGTGCCCAGCATTTT
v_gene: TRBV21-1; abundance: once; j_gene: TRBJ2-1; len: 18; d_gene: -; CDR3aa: CASSKEGTSGYSYNEQFF; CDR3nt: TGTGCCAGCAGCAAAGAGGGGACTAGCGGATACTCCTACAATGAGCAGTTCTTC
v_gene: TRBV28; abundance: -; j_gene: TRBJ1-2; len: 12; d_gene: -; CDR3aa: CASSLPRYGYTF; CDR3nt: TGTGCCAGCAGTTTACCCCGGTATGGCTACACCTTC
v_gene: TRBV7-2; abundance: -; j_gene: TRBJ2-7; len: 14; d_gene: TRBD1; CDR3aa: CASSLGQGSVEQYF; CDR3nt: TGTGCCAGCAGCTTAGGACAGGGCTCGGTCGAGCAGTACTTC
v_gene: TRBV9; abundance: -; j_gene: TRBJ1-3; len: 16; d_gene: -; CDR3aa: CASSVGSQVSGNTIYF; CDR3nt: TGTGCCAGCAGCGTAGGATCACAGGTCTCTGGAAACACCATATATTTT
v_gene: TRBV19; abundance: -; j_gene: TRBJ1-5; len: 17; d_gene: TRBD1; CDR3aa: CAGSTTGGGGSNQPQHF; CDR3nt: TGTGCCGGTAGTACTACAGGGGGCGGAGGGAGCAATCAGCCCCAGCATTTT
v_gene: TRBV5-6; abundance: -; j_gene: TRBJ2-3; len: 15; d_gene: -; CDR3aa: CASRRLGGKADTQYF; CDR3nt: TGTGCCAGCAGACGATTGGGCGGGAAGGCAGATACGCAGTATTTT
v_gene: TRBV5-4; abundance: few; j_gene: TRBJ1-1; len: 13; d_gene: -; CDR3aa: CASSLVDGAEAFF; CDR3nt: TGTGCCAGCAGCTTGGTGGACGGGGCTGAAGCTTTCTTT
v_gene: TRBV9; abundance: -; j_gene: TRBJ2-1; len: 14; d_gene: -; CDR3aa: CASSVVGDNNEQFF; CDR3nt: TGTGCCAGCAGCGTAGTAGGGGACAACAATGAGCAGTTCTTC
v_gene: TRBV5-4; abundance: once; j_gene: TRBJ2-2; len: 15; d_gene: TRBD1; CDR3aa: CASTPDRVDTGELFF; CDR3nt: TGTGCCAGCACCCCCGACAGGGTTGACACCGGGGAGCTGTTTTTT
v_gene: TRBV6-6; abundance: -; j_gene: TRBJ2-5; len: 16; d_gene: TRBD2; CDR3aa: CASSLPPRGYSETQYF; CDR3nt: TGTGCCAGCAGTTTACCCCCGCGGGGGTACTCGGAGACCCAGTACTTC
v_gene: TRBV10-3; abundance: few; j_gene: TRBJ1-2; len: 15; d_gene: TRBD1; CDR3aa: CAINIRDRGPRGYTF; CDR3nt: TGTGCCATCAACATCCGGGACAGGGGGCCGAGGGGCTACACCTTC
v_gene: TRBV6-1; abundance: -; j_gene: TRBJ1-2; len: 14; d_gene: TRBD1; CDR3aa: CASSDAGGGYGYTF; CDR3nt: TGTGCCAGCAGTGATGCAGGGGGCGGCTATGGCTACACCTTC
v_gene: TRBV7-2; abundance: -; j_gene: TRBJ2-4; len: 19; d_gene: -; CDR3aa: CASSLSYQRAGGAKNIQYF; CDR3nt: TGTGCCAGCAGCTTATCCTACCAGCGGGCGGGCGGGGCCAAAAACATTCAGTACTTC
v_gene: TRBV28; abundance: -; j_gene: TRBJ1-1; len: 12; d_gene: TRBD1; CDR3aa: CASSLQQGPAFF; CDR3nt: TGTGCCAGCAGTTTACAACAGGGGCCGGCTTTCTTT
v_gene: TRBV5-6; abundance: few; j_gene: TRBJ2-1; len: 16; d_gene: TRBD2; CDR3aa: CASSNRLAGVNNEQFF; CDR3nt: TGTGCCAGCAGCAACCGACTAGCGGGGGTAAACAATGAGCAGTTCTTC
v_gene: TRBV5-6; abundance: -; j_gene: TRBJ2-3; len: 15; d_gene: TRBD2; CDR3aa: CASSLVRGGWDTQYF; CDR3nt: TGTGCCAGCAGCTTGGTGCGGGGGGGCTGGGATACGCAGTATTTT
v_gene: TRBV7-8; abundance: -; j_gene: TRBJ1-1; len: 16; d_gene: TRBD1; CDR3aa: CASSPLRDRMNTEAFF; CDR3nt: TGTGCCAGCAGCCCCTTGCGGGACAGGATGAACACTGAAGCTTTCTTT
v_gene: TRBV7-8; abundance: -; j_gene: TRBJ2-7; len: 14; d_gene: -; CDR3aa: CASSRRLESYEQYF; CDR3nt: TGTGCCAGCAGCCGGCGGCTAGAGAGCTACGAGCAGTACTTC
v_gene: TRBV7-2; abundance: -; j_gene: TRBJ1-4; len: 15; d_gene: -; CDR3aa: CASSPWGGGNEKLFF; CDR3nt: TGTGCCAGCAGCCCCTGGGGGGGCGGGAATGAAAAACTGTTTTTT
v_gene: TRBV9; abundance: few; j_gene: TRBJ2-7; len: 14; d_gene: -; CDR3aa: CASSVGQQDGEQYF; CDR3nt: TGTGCCAGCAGCGTAGGACAACAGGACGGCGAGCAGTACTTC
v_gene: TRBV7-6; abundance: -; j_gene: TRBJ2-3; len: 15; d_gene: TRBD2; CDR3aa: CASSPLAGGPDTQYF; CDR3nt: TGTGCCAGCAGCCCTCTAGCGGGGGGTCCAGATACGCAGTATTTT